Presented here are 18 T cell receptor beta chains from one specimen sequenced in a study of blood T cells in healthy people across ages. A second roughly 7 to 12 cycle PCR used barcoded and J-beta primers. TCRdb re-called the 5' RACE reads with MiXCR, one entry per CDR3 protein. The table includes about 1.6 million distinct CDR3 sequences, about 35% detected once. Sequenced sample: blood. The source of these receptors is a woman aged 30 to 39 in good health.

This clonotype was observed a handful of times. V and J are TRBV3-1 and TRBJ2-6; possibly TRBD2 for D (5 bases). This CDR3 contains 15 residues. The germline CDR1 and CDR2 sequences are LGHDT and YNNKEL (reference sequence). The V gene lost 2 bases and the J gene lost 4 bases, with 9 bases spanning the gap. CDR3 in amino acids: CASSQRGPGANVLTF. The DNA for the CDR3 is TGTGCCAGCAGCCAAAGAGGGCCGGGGGCCAACGTCCTGACTTTC. The full variable domain, rest sourced from reference TRBV3-1 and TRBJ2-6, is DTAVSQTPKYLVTQMGNDKSIKCEQNLGHDTMYWYKQDSKKFLKIMFSYNNKELIINETVPNRFSPKSPDKAHLNLHINSLELGDSAVYFCASSQRGPGANVLTFGAGSRLTVL.

A few counts support this clonotype. One end of the junction varies from germline; a read error may be responsible. The rearrangement joins TRBV6-5 to TRBJ2-7, with D perhaps TRBD1 or TRBD2 (5 bases each). The CDR3 spans 16 residues. Germline lookup yields CDR1 MNHEY and CDR2 SVGAGI. This chain's CDR3 is CASSYTRTGGSYEQYF. The CDR3 bases are TGTGCCAGCAGTTACACCCGGACTGGGGGTTCCTATGAGCAGTACTTC.

This clonotype was found many times. The chain combines TRBV6-1 with TRBJ2-1; D possibly corresponds to TRBD2 (8 bases). The germline V and J ends were trimmed by 6 bases and 4 bases, with 28 bases remaining between them. The CDR3 is made up of 19 amino acids. CDR1 and CDR2 from the germline V gene are MNHNS and SASEGT. CDR3 DNA sequence: TGTGCCAGCAGAACCCCCCCACTTTGGACAGGCGGGGGGTACAATGAGCAGTTCTTC. This gives the protein CASRTPPLWTGGGYNEQFF.

This clonotype appeared a few times. The rearrangement links TRBV20-1 to TRBJ2-7, with D possibly being TRBD1 (6 bases). CDR3 length equals 14 residues. The V end lost 4 bases, the J end lost 0 bases, and 13 bases lay between the germline ends. Germline V gene data show CDR1 as DFQATT and CDR2 as SNEGSKA (reference sequence). CDR3 DNA: TGCAGTGCTACAAACCGGGACACCTCCTACGAGCAGTACTTC. Protein sequence: CSATNRDTSYEQYF.

This clonotype has only a few counts. J is TRBJ1-1 and V is TRBV2; perhaps TRBD1 as D (6 bases). Germline-derived CDR1 and CDR2 are SNHLY and FYNNEI. The germline V and J ends were trimmed by 7 bases and 5 bases, with 14 bases remaining between them. This CDR3 has 13 residues. The chain's CDR3 is CASTPLGGTEAFF. The CDR3 DNA reads as TGTGCCAGCACCCCGCTAGGGGGGACTGAAGCTTTCTTT.

The chain recombines TRBV29-1 with TRBJ1-1, with a weak D call TRBD1 (5 bases). Trimming took 4 bases from V and 1 from J, leaving 19 bases between them. Germline lookup yields CDR1 SQVTM and CDR2 ANQGSEA. The CDR3 spans 16 residues. This CDR3 is CSVAGQGLDGNTEAFF. CDR3 nucleotide sequence: TGCAGCGTTGCGGGGCAGGGCCTCGATGGGAACACTGAAGCTTTCTTT.

J is TRBJ1-2 and V is TRBV10-3; D uncertain. The V and J ends lost 4 bases and 0 bases respectively, with 6 bases between them. This CDR3 spans 13 amino acids. Germline lookup yields CDR1 ENHRY and CDR2 SYGVKD. CDR3 residues: CAISAGTNYGYTF. CDR3 sequence (DNA): TGTGCCATCAGTGCCGGTACTAACTATGGCTACACCTTC.

The V and J genes are TRBV27 and TRBJ2-2, with D perhaps assigned TRBD1 or TRBD2 (5 bases each). The CDR3 has 16 amino acids. Trimming took off 3 bases at V and 6 bases at J, with 17 bases between the two ends. CDR1 is MNHEY, CDR2 SMNVEV, per germline (reference sequence). The CDR3 loop is CASSFDSAARAGELFF. In DNA, the CDR3 is TGTGCCAGCAGTTTCGACAGCGCGGCGAGGGCCGGGGAGCTGTTTTTT.

This clonotype is a singleton in its sample. V is TRBV5-6 and J is TRBJ2-5, with 9 bases lining up with TRBD1. After removal of 0 bases from V and 5 bases from J, the junction contained 5 bases not matched to a gene. This CDR3 is built from 15 residues. CDR1 is SGHDT, CDR2 YYEEEE, per germline. The CDR3 DNA is TGTGCCAGCAGCTTGGGTGACAGGGGGATGGAGACCCAGTACTTC. Its protein is CASSLGDRGMETQYF.

A remark on this clonotype: The junction does not match germline at one end; this may be a read error. V is TRBV9 and J is TRBJ1-2, with D possibly matching TRBD1 (5 bases). Germline-derived CDR1 and CDR2 are SGDLS and YYNGEE. The CDR3 has 14 amino acids. The DNA for the CDR3 is TGTGCCAGCAGCGCTATGGACACTCACTATGACTACACCTTC. Translated, it gives CASSAMDTHYDYTF.

This clonotype was observed many times. The chain links TRBV7-2 to TRBJ2-1; 8 positions match TRBD2. Trimming at V came to 4 bases and at J to 8 bases, leaving 13 bases not matched to a gene. The CDR3 extends over 16 amino acids. Germline V gene lookup returns CDR1 SGHTA and CDR2 FQGNSA. The CDR3 region is CASSYTGTSIVHEQFF. For the CDR3, the DNA is TGTGCCAGCAGCTATACCGGGACTAGTATAGTTCATGAGCAGTTCTTC.

This clonotype was seen a single time. The chain uses TRBV6-1 and TRBJ2-3; 9 nucleotides line up with TRBD2. The germline CDR1 and CDR2 sequences are MNHNS and SASEGT. Unmatched junction bases numbered 4, after V lost 5 bases and J lost 1 base. There are 15 residues in the CDR3. The DNA of the CDR3 is TGTGCCAGCAGTCGACTAGCGGACCGCACAGATACGCAGTATTTT. This codes for CASSRLADRTDTQYF.

This clonotype has only a few counts. V and J are TRBV29-1 and TRBJ1-5, with D tentatively TRBD1 (5 bases). The V gene lost 6 bases and the J gene lost 3 bases, with 12 bases spanning the gap. Germline V gives CDR1 SQVTM, CDR2 ANQGSEA. This CDR3 spans 13 amino acids. CDR3 loop: CSVGDGYNQPQHF. In DNA, the CDR3 is TGCAGCGTGGGGGACGGTTACAATCAGCCCCAGCATTTT.

V and J are TRBV28 and TRBJ2-7, with D unresolved. V was shortened by 3 bases and J by 7 bases, with 13 bases between the two germline ends. The germline CDR1 and CDR2 sequences are MDHEN and SYDVKM. The CDR3 sequence is 13 residues long. CDR3 nucleotides: TGTGCCAGCAGTTTTAATAGGTTCTCGGAGCAGTACTTC. Translation: CASSFNRFSEQYF.

This chain links TRBV18 with TRBJ2-7; perhaps TRBD2 as D (5 bases). The assigned J gene may be wrong: the sequence end matches TRBJ2-5 better. CDR3 size: 13 residues. Germline V gene sequence: CDR1 KGHSH, CDR2 LQKENI. DNA for the CDR3: TGTGCCAGCTCACTCACTAGGGTCGAGACCCAGTACTTC. This sequence encodes CASSLTRVETQYF.

The chain recombines TRBV7-2 with TRBJ2-2, with 11 bases identical to TRBD1. Germline CDR1 reads SGHTA; CDR2 reads FQGNSA. There are 15 residues in the CDR3. V was pared by 5 bases and J by 7 bases, with 6 bases of the junction left unmatched. As DNA, the CDR3 is TGTGCCAGCAGCATCGGACAGGGGGCGTTCGGGGAGCTGTTTTTT. As protein: CASSIGQGAFGELFF.

This chain joins TRBV20-1 and TRBJ2-5, with D possibly being TRBD1 (5 bases). The germline gives CDR1 DFQATT, CDR2 SNEGSKA (reference sequence). The ends were cut back, 2 bases at V and 1 base at J, with 11 bases in the middle. This CDR3 has 14 residues. DNA of the CDR3: TGCAGTGCTAGATTTAAGGGGCCCCAAGAGACCCAGTACTTC. Protein sequence: CSARFKGPQETQYF.

This clonotype was detected ten times or more. The rearrangement joins TRBV29-1 to TRBJ2-5, with a tentative D call TRBD2 (5 bases). Deletions cut 4 bases from V and 5 bases from J, with 14 bases between. There are 13 residues in the CDR3. Germline loops: CDR1 SQVTM, CDR2 ANQGSEA. In DNA, the CDR3 is TGCAGCGTTGGGAGGAAACTAGGGGAGACCCAGTACTTC. It yields the protein CSVGRKLGETQYF.